This TCR beta chain derives from a study of OX40 agonist ivuxolimab in advanced cancers. The CDR3 is 15 residues long. Trimming took 5 bases from V and 1 from J; bases not matched to a gene: 7. Only in-frame clones appear in the TCRdb table, and some are missing; sequencing was by immunoSEQ multiplex PCR. The sample gives about 76,000 clones, approximately 84% of which show up once; over 6% is in the top ten. The origin of this receptor is an adult with an advanced solid tumor such as melanoma, head and neck, liver or kidney cancer. Sequencing was performed on CD4+ or CD8+ T cells sorted from blood, taken in a trial of the OX40 agonist ivuxolimab. The genes are TRBV23-1 and TRBJ1-2, with TRBD1 matching 7 bases. TRBV23-1 is assigned to the ORF class and has an uncertain function. In DNA, the CDR3 is TGCGCCAGCAGTGCCGCGACAGGGAATAACTATGGCTACACCTTC. Its protein is CASSAATGNNYGYTF.